The TCR beta chain under discussion was sequenced for a study of CD8 T cells in ankylosing spondylitis. Study conclusions and caveats: Ankylosing spondylitis blood appeared to be characterized by a TCR beta motif of under ten highly homologous variants. Significant enrichment of disease-linked clones was reported in matched ankylosing spondylitis synovial fluid. Past research had described some motif variants in reactive arthritis synovial fluid and blood.

CDR1 is SEHNR and CDR2 is FQNEAQ in the germline V gene (reference sequence). The CDR3 spans 14 residues. The V segment lost 5 bases and the J segment 3 bases; nucleotides outside the gene matches: 4. TCRdb processed the 5' RACE reads anew with MiXCR; each CDR3 protein has one entry. In the table there are about 420,000 distinct CDR3 sequences, 20% to 25% of which are singletons. This clonotype has ten or more counts. Its antigen is as yet unknown. Sequencing was done on a sample of blood, either unsorted or a sorted T cell fraction (not recorded which). The sequence was obtained from a male donor with ankylosing spondylitis. The genes are TRBV7-9 and TRBJ2-1, with 7 bases that match TRBD1. DNA for the CDR3: TGTGCCAGCAGCCCCCGGGACAGCTACAATGAGCAGTTCTTC. It codes for CASSPRDSYNEQFF.